These 3 T cell receptor beta chains originate from one sample sequenced in a study of T cell responses to AZD1222 COVID-19 vaccine. Here immunoSEQ multiplex PCR was the method, and the copy in TCRdb shows in-frame clones only, minus some. The sample lists some 110,000 clones, approximately 93% seen once, with approximately 5% in the top ten. The specimen comprised peripheral blood, sampled on day 0 of AZD1222 vaccination. All receptors come from an adult in good health.

This clone was found a few times. V gene TRBV18 combines with J gene TRBJ2-1, with 11 nucleotides matching TRBD2. The junction had 9 bases not matched to a gene; V was cut back by 5 bases and J by 12 bases. The CDR3 has 14 residues. Germline V gene lookup returns CDR1 KGHSH and CDR2 LQKENI. The CDR3 sequence is CASSGLAGGPGQFF. Here the CDR3 DNA reads TGTGCCAGCTCAGGGCTAGCGGGAGGCCCAGGGCAGTTCTTC.

CDR3 region: CASSQDPQGAWQPQHF. Here the CDR3 DNA reads TGCGCCAGCAGCCAAGACCCACAGGGGGCCTGGCAGCCCCAGCATTTT. The V call is TRBV4-1, the J call TRBJ1-5, with TRBD1 matching 9 bases. V gave up 0 bases and J gave up 7 bases; unmatched junction bases: 7. Germline loops: CDR1 MGHRA, CDR2 YSYEKL. The length of the CDR3 is 16 residues.

As concerns this clone: One end of the junction fails to match germline, which may point to a read error. This chain uses TRBV4-2 with TRBJ2-7, with 11 bases matching TRBD2. The germline CDR1 and CDR2 sequences are LGHNA and YNFKEQ. This CDR3 has 14 amino acids. CDR3 coding DNA: TGTGCCAGCAGCCCGGGACTAGCGGCCCCACCTCCCCACTTC. Protein: CASSPGLAAPPPHF.